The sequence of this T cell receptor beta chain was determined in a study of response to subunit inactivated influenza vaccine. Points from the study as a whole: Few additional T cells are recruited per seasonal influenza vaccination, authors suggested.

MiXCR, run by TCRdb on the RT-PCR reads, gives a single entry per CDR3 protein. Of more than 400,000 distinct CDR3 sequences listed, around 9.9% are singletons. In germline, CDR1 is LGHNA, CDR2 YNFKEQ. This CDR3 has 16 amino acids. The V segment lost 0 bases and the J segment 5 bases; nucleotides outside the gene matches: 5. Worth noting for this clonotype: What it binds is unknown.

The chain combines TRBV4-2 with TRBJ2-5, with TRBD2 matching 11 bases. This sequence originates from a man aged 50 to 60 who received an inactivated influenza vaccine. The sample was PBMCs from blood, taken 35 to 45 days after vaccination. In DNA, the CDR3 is TGTGCCAGCAGCCAAGATCCTAGCGGGGGGCTGGAGACCCAGTACTTC. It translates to CASSQDPSGGLETQYF.